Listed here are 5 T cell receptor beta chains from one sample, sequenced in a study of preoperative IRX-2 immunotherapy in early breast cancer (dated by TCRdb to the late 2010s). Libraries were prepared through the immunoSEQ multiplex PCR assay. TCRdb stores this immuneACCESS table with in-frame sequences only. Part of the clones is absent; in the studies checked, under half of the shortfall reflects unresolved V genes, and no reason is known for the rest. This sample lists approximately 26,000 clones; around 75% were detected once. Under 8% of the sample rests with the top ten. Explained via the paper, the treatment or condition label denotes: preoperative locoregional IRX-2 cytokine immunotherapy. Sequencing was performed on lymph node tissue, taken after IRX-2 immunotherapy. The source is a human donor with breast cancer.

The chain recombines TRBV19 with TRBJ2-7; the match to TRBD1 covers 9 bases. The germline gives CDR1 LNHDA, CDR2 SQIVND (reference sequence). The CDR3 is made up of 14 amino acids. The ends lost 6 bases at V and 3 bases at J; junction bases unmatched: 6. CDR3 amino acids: CASSPTGGGYEQYF. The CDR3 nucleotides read TGTGCCAGTAGCCCGACAGGGGGGGGCTACGAGCAGTACTTC.

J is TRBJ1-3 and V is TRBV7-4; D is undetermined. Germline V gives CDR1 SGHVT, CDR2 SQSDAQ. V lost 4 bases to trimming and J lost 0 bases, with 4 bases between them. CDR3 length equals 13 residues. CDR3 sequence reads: CASSSDSGNTIYF. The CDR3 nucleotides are TGTGCCAGCAGCTCGGACTCTGGAAACACCATATATTTT.

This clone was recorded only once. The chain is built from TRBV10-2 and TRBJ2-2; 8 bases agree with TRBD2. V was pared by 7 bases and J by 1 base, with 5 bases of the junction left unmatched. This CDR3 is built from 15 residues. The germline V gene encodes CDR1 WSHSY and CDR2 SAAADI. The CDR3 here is CASTPGLGNTGELFF. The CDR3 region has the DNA TGCGCCAGCACCCCGGGACTAGGGAACACCGGGGAGCTGTTTTTT.

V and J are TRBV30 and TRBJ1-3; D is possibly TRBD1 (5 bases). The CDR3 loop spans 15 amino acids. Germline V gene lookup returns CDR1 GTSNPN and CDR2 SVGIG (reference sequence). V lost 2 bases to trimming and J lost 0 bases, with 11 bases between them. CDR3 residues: CAWSRGTPSGNTIYF. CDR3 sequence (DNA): TGTGCCTGGAGTCGAGGGACCCCCTCTGGAAACACCATATATTTT.

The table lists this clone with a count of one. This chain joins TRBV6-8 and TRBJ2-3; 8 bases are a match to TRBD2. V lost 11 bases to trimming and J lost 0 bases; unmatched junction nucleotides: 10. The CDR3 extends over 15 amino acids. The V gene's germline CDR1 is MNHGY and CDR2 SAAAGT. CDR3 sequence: CASRTSGRSTDTQYF. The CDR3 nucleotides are TGTGCCTCAAGGACGAGCGGGAGAAGCACAGATACGCAGTATTTT.